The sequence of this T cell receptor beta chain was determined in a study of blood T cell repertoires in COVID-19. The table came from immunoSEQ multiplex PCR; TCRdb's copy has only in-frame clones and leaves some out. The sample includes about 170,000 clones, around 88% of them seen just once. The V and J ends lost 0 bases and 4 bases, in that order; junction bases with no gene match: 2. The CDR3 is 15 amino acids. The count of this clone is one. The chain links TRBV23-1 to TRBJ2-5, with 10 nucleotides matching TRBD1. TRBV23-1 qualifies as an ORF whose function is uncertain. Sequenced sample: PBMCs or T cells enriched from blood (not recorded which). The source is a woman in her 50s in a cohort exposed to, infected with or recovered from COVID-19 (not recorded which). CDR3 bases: TGCGCCAGCAGTCAATCGGGACAGGGGAGAGAGACCCAGTACTTC. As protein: CASSQSGQGRETQYF.